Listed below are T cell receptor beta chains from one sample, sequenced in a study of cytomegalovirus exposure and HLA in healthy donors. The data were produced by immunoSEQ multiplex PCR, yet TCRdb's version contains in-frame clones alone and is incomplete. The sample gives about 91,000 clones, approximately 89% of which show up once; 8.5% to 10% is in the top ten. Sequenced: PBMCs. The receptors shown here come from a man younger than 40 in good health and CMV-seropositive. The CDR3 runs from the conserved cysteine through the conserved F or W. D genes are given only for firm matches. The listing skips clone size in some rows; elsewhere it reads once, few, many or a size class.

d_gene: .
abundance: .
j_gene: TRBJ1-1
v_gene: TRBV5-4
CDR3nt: TGTGCCAGCAGTCTACAGGGTTTTGAAGCTTTCTTT
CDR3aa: CASSLQGFEAFF

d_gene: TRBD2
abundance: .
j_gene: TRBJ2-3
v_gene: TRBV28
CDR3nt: TGTGCCAGCAGCCCCCCGGGGAGGGCCACAGATACGCAGTATTTT
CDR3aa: CASSPPGRATDTQYF

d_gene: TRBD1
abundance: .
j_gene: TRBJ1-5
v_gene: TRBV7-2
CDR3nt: TGTGCCAGCAGCGGAGGGACAGGGGGCCAGCCCCAGCATTTT
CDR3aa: CASSGGTGGQPQHF

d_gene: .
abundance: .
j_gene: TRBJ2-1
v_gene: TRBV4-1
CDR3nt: TGCGCCAGCAGCCAAGGGAGACCTTATACCGATTCCCGAAGCTCCTACAATGAGCAGTTCTTC
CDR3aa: CASSQGRPYTDSRSSYNEQFF

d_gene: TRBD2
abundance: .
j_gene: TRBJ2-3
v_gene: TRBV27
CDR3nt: TGTGCCAGCAGGAACCAGGAACTAGCGGCAAACACAGATACGCAGTATTTT
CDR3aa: CASRNQELAANTDTQYF

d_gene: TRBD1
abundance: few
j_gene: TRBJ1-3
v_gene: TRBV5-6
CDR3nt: TGTGCCAGCAGCCCACTTGTAGACAGGGGGTACTCTGGAAACACCATATATTTT
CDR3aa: CASSPLVDRGYSGNTIYF

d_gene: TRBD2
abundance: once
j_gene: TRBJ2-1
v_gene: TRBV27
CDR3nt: TGTGCCAGTAATCGCGTAGCGGGAGGCTCTAACAATGAGCAGTTCTTC
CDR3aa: CASNRVAGGSNNEQFF

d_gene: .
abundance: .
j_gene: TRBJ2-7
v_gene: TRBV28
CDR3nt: TGTGCCAGCAGTGGACTTTCCCGCTCCTACGAGCAGTACTTC
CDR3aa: CASSGLSRSYEQYF

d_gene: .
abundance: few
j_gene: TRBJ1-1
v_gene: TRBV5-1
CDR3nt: TGCGCCAGCAGCAGACAGGAGACTAACACTGAAGCTTTCTTT
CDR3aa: CASSRQETNTEAFF

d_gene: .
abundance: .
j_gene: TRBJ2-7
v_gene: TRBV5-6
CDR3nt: TGTGCCAGCAGCCAGGGAGGGGTGGCAGGGGCCTACGAGCAGTACTTC
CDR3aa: CASSQGGVAGAYEQYF

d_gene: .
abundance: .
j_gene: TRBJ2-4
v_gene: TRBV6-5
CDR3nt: TGTGCCAGCTCCTTTTGGAGACTAGCCAAAAACATTCAGTACTTC
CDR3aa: CASSFWRLAKNIQYF

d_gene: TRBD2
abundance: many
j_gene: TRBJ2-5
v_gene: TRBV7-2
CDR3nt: TGTGCCAGCAGCCCCGGACTAGCGGGAGTGGAGACCCAGTACTTC
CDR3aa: CASSPGLAGVETQYF

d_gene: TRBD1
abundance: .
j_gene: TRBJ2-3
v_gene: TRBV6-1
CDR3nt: TGTGCCAGCAGTGGGGGACAGATCACAGATACGCAGTATTTT
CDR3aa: CASSGGQITDTQYF

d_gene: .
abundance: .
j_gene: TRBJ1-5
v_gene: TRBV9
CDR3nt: TGTGCCAGCAGCGCCGGGACTATACCCGATCAGCCCCAGCATTTT
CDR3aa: CASSAGTIPDQPQHF

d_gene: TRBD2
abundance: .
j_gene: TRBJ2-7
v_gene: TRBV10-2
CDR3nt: TGCGCCAGCAGTGAGTCGGGGGGACTACGCTACGAGCAGTACTTC
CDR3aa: CASSESGGLRYEQYF

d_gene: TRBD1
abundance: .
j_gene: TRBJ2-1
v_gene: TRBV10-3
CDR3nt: TGTGCCATCAGCGACGACAGGGGGGACAATGAGCAGTTCTTC
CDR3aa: CAISDDRGDNEQFF

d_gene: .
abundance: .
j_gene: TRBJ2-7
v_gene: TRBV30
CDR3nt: TGTGCCTGGAGTGTCCGCTACGAGCAGTACTTC
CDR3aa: CAWSVRYEQYF

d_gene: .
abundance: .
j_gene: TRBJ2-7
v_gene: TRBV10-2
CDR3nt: TGCGCCAGCAGTAACCCCCCAGTTTCCCGCTACGAGCAGTACTTC
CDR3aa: CASSNPPVSRYEQYF

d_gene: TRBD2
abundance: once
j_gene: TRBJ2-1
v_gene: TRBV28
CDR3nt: TGTGCCAGCAGTTTGGCACTAGCGGGGTACAATGAGCAGTTCTTC
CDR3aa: CASSLALAGYNEQFF

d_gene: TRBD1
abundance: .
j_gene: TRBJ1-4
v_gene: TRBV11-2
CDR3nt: TGTGCTACCAGGCAGGACAGGGGTAATGAAAAACTGTTTTTT
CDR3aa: CATRQDRGNEKLFF

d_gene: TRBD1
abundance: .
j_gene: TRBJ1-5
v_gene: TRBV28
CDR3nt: TGTGCCAGCAGTTTCCTACCGGGACAGGGGCGGCGGTCCCCGGGGTCCCAGCATTTT
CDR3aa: CASSFLPGQGRRSPGSQHF

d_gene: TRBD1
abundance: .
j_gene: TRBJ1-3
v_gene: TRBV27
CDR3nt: TGTGCCAGCAGTTTGACAGGGAACTCTGGAAACACCATATATTTT
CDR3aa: CASSLTGNSGNTIYF

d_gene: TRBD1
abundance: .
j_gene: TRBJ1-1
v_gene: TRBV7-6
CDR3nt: TGTGCCAGCAGCTTAGGAGGGGGCAGGAAACCGAACACTGAAGCTTTCTTT
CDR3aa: CASSLGGGRKPNTEAFF

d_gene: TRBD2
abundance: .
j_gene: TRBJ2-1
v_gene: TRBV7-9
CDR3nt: TGTGCCAGCAGCTTAAGAGGCGGACTAGCGCTCGATGAGCAGTTCTTC
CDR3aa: CASSLRGGLALDEQFF

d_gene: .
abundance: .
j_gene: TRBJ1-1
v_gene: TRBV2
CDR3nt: TGTGCCAGCAGTGTTATGGTGCGGACAGAAGCTTTCTTT
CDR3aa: CASSVMVRTEAFF

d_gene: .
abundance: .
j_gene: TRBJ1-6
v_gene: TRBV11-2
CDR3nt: TGTGCCAGCAGCTTAGTATCCCAGTTCAATTCACCCCTCCACTTT
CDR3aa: CASSLVSQFNSPLHF

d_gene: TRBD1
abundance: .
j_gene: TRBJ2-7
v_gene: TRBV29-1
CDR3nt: TGCAGCGTTGAAGCCCCGGGACAGTTCGGTGGGTACGAGCAGTACTTC
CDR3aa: CSVEAPGQFGGYEQYF

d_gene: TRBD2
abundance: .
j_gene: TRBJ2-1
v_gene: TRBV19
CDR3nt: TGTGCCAGTAGTATAGCCAGGACTAGCGGAGTATCCTACAATGAGCAGTTCTTC
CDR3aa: CASSIARTSGVSYNEQFF

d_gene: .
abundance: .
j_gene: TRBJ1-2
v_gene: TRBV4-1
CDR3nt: TGCGCCAGCAGCCAAGGCCGGGGTAGTATGCAATATGGCTACACCTTC
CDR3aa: CASSQGRGSMQYGYTF

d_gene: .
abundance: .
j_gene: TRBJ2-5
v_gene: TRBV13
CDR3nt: TGTGCCAGCAGCTTACTAATTGGTGAGACCCAGTACTTC
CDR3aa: CASSLLIGETQYF

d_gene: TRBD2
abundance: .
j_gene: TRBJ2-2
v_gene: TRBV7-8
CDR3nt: TGTGCCAGCAGCTTGACTAGCGGGAGGGCCTACACCGGGGAGCTGTTTTTT
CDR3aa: CASSLTSGRAYTGELFF

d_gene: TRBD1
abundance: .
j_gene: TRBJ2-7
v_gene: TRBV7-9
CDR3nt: TGTGCCAGCAGCTTAGGGGGACAGGGAAACCACGAGCAGTACTTC
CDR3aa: CASSLGGQGNHEQYF

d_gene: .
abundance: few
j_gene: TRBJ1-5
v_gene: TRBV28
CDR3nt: TGTGCCAGCACCTCAGGCAGAATCGGCCTTTGGCGCAATCAGCCCCAGCATTTT
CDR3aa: CASTSGRIGLWRNQPQHF

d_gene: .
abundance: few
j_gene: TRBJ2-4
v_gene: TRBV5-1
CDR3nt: TGCGCCAGCAGCTTGCAGGGTGAAAACATTCAGTACTTC
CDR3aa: CASSLQGENIQYF

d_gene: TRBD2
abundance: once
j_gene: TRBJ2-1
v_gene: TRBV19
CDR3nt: TGTGCCAGTAGGGAACCCGGGACTAGCGGGGAAAGGGGCTACAATGAGCAGTTCTTC
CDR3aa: CASREPGTSGERGYNEQFF

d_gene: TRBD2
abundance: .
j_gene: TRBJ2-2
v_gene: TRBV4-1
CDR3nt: TGCGCCAGCAGCCAAAGCCTAGCGGGGCTGAACACCGGGGAGCTGTTTTTT
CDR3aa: CASSQSLAGLNTGELFF

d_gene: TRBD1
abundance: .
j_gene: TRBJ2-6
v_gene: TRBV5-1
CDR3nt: TGCGCCAGCAGCTTACAGGGGGCGCTGGGGGGGGCCAACGTCCTGACTTTC
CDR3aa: CASSLQGALGGANVLTF

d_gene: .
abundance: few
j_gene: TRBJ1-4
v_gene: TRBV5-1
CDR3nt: TGCGCCAGCAGCTGGGACCACGGAGGGGAAAAACTGTTTTTT
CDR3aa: CASSWDHGGEKLFF

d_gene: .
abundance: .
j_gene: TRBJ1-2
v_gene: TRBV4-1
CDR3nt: TGCGCCAGCAGCCAAGTTACAGAGCCTGCTGGCTACACCTTC
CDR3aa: CASSQVTEPAGYTF

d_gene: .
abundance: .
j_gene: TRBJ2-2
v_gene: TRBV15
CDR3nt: TGTGCCACCAGCAGAGATGCGACAGGGAACACCGGGGAGCTGTTTTTT
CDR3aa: CATSRDATGNTGELFF

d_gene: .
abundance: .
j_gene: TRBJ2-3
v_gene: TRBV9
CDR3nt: TGTGCCAGCAGCGTAGGAGGGACAGATACGCAGTATTTT
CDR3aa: CASSVGGTDTQYF

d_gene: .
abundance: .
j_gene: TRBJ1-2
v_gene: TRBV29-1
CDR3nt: TGCAGCGTCTTAGGGGCCGGCTATGGCTACACCTTC
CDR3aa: CSVLGAGYGYTF

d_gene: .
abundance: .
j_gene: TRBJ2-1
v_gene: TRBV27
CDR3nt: TGTGCCAGCAGTTTATTTCCGGGAGTGAGCAATGAGCAGTTCTTC
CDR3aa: CASSLFPGVSNEQFF

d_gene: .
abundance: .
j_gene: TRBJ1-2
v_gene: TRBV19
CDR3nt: TGTGCCAGTAGTCCCCGTCGGGGAGGTAACTATGGCTACACCTTC
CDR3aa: CASSPRRGGNYGYTF

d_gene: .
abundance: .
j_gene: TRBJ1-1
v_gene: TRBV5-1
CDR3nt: TGCGCCAGCAGCCTAATTTTGAACACTGAAGCTTTCTTT
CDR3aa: CASSLILNTEAFF

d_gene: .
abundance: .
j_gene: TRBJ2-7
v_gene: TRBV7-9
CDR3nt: TGTGCCAGCAGCTTAGATCCAGGTTTAGACGAGCAGTACTTC
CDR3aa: CASSLDPGLDEQYF

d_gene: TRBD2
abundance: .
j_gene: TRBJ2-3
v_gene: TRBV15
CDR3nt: TGTGCCACCAGCAGATGGGGGAGCGGGAGGACTAGCACAGATACGCAGTATTTT
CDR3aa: CATSRWGSGRTSTDTQYF

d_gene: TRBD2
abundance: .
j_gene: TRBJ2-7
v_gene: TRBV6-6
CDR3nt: TGTGCCAGCAGACCACAACTAGCGGGGTTATACGAGCAGTACTTC
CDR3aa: CASRPQLAGLYEQYF

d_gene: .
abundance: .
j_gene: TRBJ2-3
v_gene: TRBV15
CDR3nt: TGTGCCACCAGCAGAGCCGGGGGTTCGCAGTATTTT
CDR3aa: CATSRAGGSQYF